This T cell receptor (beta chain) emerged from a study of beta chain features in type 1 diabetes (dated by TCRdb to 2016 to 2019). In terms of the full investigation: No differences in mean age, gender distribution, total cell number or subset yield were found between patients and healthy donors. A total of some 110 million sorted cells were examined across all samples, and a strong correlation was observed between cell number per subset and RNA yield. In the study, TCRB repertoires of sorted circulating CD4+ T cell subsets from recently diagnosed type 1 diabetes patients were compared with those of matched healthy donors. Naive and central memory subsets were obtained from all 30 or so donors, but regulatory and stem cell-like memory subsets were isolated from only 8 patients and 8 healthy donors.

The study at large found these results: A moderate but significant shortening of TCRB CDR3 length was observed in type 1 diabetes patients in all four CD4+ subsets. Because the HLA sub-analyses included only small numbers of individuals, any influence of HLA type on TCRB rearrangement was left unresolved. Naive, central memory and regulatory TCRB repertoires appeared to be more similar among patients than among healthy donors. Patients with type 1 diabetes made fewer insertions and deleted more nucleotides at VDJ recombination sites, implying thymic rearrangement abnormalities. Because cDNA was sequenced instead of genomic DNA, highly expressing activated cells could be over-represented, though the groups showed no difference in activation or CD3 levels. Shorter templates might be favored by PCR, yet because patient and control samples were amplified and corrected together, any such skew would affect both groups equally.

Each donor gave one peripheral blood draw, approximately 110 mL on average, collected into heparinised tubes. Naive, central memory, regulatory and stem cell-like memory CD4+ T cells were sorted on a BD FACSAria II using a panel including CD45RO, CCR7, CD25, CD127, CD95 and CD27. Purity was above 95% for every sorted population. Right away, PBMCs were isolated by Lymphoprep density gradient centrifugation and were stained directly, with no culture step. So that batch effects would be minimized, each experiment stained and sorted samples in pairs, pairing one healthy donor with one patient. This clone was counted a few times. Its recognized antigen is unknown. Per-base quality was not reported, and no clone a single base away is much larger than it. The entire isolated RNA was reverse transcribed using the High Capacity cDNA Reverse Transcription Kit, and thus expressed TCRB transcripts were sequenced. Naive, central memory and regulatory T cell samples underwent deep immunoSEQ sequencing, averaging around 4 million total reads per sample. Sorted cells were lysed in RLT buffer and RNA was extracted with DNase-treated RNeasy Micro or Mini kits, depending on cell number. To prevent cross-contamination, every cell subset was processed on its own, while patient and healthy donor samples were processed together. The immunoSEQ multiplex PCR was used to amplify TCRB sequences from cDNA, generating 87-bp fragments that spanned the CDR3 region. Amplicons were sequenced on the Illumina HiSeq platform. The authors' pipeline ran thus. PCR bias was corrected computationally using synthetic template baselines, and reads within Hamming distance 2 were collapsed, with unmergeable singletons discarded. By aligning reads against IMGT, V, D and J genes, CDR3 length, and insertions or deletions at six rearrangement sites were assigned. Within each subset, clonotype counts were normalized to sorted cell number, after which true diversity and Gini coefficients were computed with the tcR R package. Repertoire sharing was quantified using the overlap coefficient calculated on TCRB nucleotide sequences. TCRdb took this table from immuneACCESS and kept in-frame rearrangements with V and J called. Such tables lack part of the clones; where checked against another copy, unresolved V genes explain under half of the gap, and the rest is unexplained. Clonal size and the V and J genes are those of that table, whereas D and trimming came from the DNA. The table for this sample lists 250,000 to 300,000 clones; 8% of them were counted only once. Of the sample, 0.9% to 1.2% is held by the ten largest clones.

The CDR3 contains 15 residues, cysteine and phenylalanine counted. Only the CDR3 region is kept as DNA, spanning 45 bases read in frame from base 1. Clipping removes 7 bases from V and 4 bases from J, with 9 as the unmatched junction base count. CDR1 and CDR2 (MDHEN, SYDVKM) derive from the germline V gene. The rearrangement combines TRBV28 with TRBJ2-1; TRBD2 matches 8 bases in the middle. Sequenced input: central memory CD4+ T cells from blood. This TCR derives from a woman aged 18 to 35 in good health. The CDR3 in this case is CASTSNGRAYNEQFF. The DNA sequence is TGTGCCAGCACCTCGAACGGGAGGGCTTACAATGAGCAGTTCTTC.